The rows below give T cell receptor beta chains drawn from one sample of a study of HIV-infected patients and healthy controls. TCRdb processed the 5' RACE reads anew with MiXCR; each CDR3 protein has one entry. Counted here are 9,500 to 15,000 distinct CDR3 sequences, about a tenth occurring once; the ten biggest clones make up 23%. Sequenced here: blood, sampled before antiretroviral therapy. Receptors were obtained from an adult with HIV infection. The donor label of this sample is uncertain. The conserved cysteine and the conserved F or W are not part of the CDR3 here. Fields, in order: CDR3 protein, J gene, V gene.

CDR3aa: AGQTGYSNQPQH; j_gene: TRBJ1-5; v_gene: TRBV21-1
CDR3aa: SSTSDRRSTDTQY; j_gene: TRBJ2-3; v_gene: TRBV29-1
CDR3aa: AISELAEETQY; j_gene: TRBJ2-5; v_gene: TRBV10-3
CDR3aa: SVDRGYEQY; j_gene: TRBJ2-7; v_gene: TRBV29-1
CDR3aa: AISDGDLQEEKLF; j_gene: TRBJ1-4; v_gene: TRBV10-3
CDR3aa: ASSLTLGPSYEQY; j_gene: TRBJ2-7; v_gene: TRBV5-1
CDR3aa: ASHQRDRNNQPQH; j_gene: TRBJ1-5; v_gene: TRBV19
CDR3aa: ASSLDRRNSPLH; j_gene: TRBJ1-6; v_gene: TRBV12-3/TRBV12-4
CDR3aa: ASSLGGTGGYNEQF; j_gene: TRBJ2-1; v_gene: TRBV7-2
CDR3aa: ASSLAKLTDTQY; j_gene: TRBJ2-3; v_gene: TRBV13
CDR3aa: ASSLRVSNEQF; j_gene: TRBJ2-1; v_gene: TRBV12-3/TRBV12-4
CDR3aa: AISEGQGGTGELF; j_gene: TRBJ2-2; v_gene: TRBV10-3
CDR3aa: ASSEVWDDEQF; j_gene: TRBJ2-1; v_gene: TRBV6-1
CDR3aa: SASKGIQETQY; j_gene: TRBJ2-5; v_gene: TRBV20-1
CDR3aa: ASPKWGDFGRY; j_gene: TRBJ2-5; v_gene: TRBV21-1
CDR3aa: ASSLVGGLYANTEAF; j_gene: TRBJ1-1; v_gene: TRBV5-1
CDR3aa: ASNDRDNEQF; j_gene: TRBJ2-1; v_gene: TRBV3-1
CDR3aa: SVVAAGNTIY; j_gene: TRBJ1-3; v_gene: TRBV29-1
CDR3aa: ASSLDYEEQF; j_gene: TRBJ2-1; v_gene: TRBV11-2
CDR3aa: ASSLEGQSIVYGYT; j_gene: TRBJ1-2; v_gene: TRBV9
CDR3aa: ASSFGEKLF; j_gene: TRBJ1-4; v_gene: TRBV12-3/TRBV12-4
CDR3aa: ASSLEGNGGFYEQY; j_gene: TRBJ2-7; v_gene: TRBV7-2
CDR3aa: ASSLHTADRGTEAF; j_gene: TRBJ1-1; v_gene: TRBV5-1
CDR3aa: ASSQSGAVLF; j_gene: TRBJ2-1; v_gene: TRBV4-1
CDR3aa: ASSYFKQGNQPQH; j_gene: TRBJ1-5; v_gene: TRBV6-6
CDR3aa: ASSSAKEGGNTEAF; j_gene: TRBJ1-1; v_gene: TRBV7-6
CDR3aa: ASSLEPGGLAFSYNEQF; j_gene: TRBJ2-1; v_gene: TRBV7-2